Below, 12 T cell receptor beta chains from the same sample are listed, as sequenced in a study of cytomegalovirus exposure and HLA in healthy donors. Assay: immunoSEQ multiplex PCR; the TCRdb copy retains only in-frame clones and omits some. The sample has around 300,000 clones, 85% to 90% seen once. The source material was PBMCs. Receptor source: a woman aged 18-29 years in good health and CMV-seronegative.

The rearrangement uses TRBV5-1 and TRBJ2-3; TRBD2 matches 8 bases. The CDR3 runs 15 residues. J lost 5 bases, V lost 2 bases, and 7 bases had no gene match. Germline V lookup: CDR1 SGHRS, CDR2 YFSETQ. The CDR3 reads CASSLSGTSIDTQYF. As DNA, the CDR3 is TGCGCCAGCAGCTTATCCGGGACTAGTATAGATACGCAGTATTTT.

The V call is TRBV7-2, the J call TRBJ2-7; 8 bases agree with TRBD2. CDR1 and CDR2 (germline): SGHTA, FQGNSA. This CDR3 has 15 amino acids. Trimming cost V 4 bases and J 2 bases; bases outside gene matches: 7. CDR3 sequence reads: CASSSIAGGTYEQYF. CDR3 nucleotide sequence: TGTGCCAGCAGCTCTATCGCGGGAGGTACCTACGAGCAGTACTTC.

This clone came up once. The gene calls are TRBV29-1 and TRBJ1-1; D remains ambiguous. Germline V gene sequence: CDR1 SQVTM, CDR2 ANQGSEA. Between the trimmed V and J ends, which lost 4 bases and 0 bases, there was a span of 9 bases. The CDR3 consists of 13 residues. In DNA, the CDR3 is TGCAGCGTTGTCGAGGGAATGAACACTGAAGCTTTCTTT. This sequence encodes CSVVEGMNTEAFF. Filled out from reference TRBV29-1 and TRBJ1-1, the complete variable domain reads SAVISQKPSRDICQRGTSLTIQCQVDSQVTMMFWYRQQPGQSLTLIATANQGSEATYESGFVIDKFPISRPNLTFSTLTVSNMSPEDSSIYLCSVVEGMNTEAFFGQGTRLTVV.

The chain joins TRBV9 to TRBJ1-3; 7 bases agree with TRBD1. V lost 3 bases, J lost 1 base, and 1 base stayed unmatched. This CDR3 contains 14 residues. Germline assignment: CDR1 SGDLS and CDR2 YYNGEE. The CDR3 here is CASSAGQSGNTIYF. Here the CDR3 DNA reads TGTGCCAGCAGCGCGGGACAGTCTGGAAACACCATATATTTT.

The chain couples TRBV27 to TRBJ2-4; D not resolved. The germline V gene encodes CDR1 MNHEY and CDR2 SMNVEV (reference sequence). The CDR3 covers 16 residues. V was clipped by 7 bases and J by 0 bases, with 16 bases between them. The CDR3 sequence is CASTLIGQIAKNIQYF. CDR3 DNA: TGTGCCAGCACCCTTATTGGGCAGATAGCCAAAAACATTCAGTACTTC.

The chain is built from TRBV13 and TRBJ2-1, with D hard to call. CDR3 length: 15 amino acids. Germline values: CDR1 PRHDT, CDR2 FYEKMQ (reference sequence). The V and J ends lost 0 bases and 1 base respectively, with 7 bases between them. This CDR3 is CASSLGDRSYNEQFF. As DNA, the CDR3 is TGTGCCAGCAGCTTAGGTGATAGATCCTACAATGAGCAGTTCTTC.

This sequence joins TRBV7-2 and TRBJ2-7; maybe TRBD2 (6 bases). V gave up 5 bases and J gave up 3 bases, with 14 bases separating them. The CDR3 covers 14 residues. Germline CDR1 is SGHTA and CDR2 is FQGNSA. CDR3 sequence reads: CASSTGTLYYEQYF. The CDR3 DNA follows: TGTGCCAGCAGCACCGGGACTTTATACTACGAGCAGTACTTC.

This chain uses TRBV30 with TRBJ2-5; TRBD2 agrees at 7 bases. J lost 4 bases, V lost 0 bases, and 5 bases had no gene match. Germline assignment: CDR1 GTSNPN and CDR2 SVGIG (reference sequence). The CDR3 is made up of 14 amino acids. The CDR3 is CAWSVGGSRETQYF. The CDR3 nucleotides read TGTGCCTGGAGTGTCGGCGGGAGCAGAGAGACCCAGTACTTC.

Only a few counts were recorded for this clone. The rearrangement joins TRBV9 to TRBJ1-2, with TRBD1 matching over 12 bases. This CDR3 is 14 amino acids long. Germline V lookup: CDR1 SGDLS, CDR2 YYNGEE. The V segment lost 3 bases and the J segment 6 bases; nucleotides outside the gene matches: 3. CDR3 sequence: CASSAGTGGHGYTF. The CDR3 nucleotides are TGTGCCAGCAGCGCCGGGACAGGGGGCCATGGCTACACCTTC.

This chain uses TRBV19 with TRBJ2-7; 7 nucleotides line up with TRBD2. Germline values: CDR1 LNHDA, CDR2 SQIVND (reference sequence). The CDR3 is made up of 16 amino acids. V was clipped by 6 bases and J by 3 bases; unmatched bases: 14. The CDR3 nucleotides are TGTGCCAGTAGCCTCATGAGCACAGGCGGGAGCTACGAGCAGTACTTC. It yields the protein CASSLMSTGGSYEQYF.

CDR3 amino acids: CASSTHIGQGAGEQYF. The CDR3 nucleotides are TGTGCCAGCAGTACACACATCGGACAGGGGGCAGGCGAGCAGTACTTC. The chain links TRBV25-1 to TRBJ2-7; TRBD1 agrees at 11 bases. Germline V gene sequence: CDR1 MGHDK, CDR2 SYGVNS. The CDR3 runs to 16 residues. V lost 5 bases, J lost 6 bases, and 12 bases stayed unmatched.

The V call is TRBV28, the J call TRBJ2-7, with 8 bases matching TRBD1. Looked up from germline, CDR1 is MDHEN and CDR2 is SYDVKM. J was trimmed by 3 bases and V by 6 bases; bases with no gene match: 7. The CDR3 contains 14 residues. The CDR3, as DNA: TGTGCCAGCAGACGACAGGGGCCCAGCTACGAGCAGTACTTC. Amino acid sequence: CASRRQGPSYEQYF. Using reference TRBV28 and TRBJ2-7 for the parts outside the CDR3, the full variable domain is DVKVTQSSRYLVKRTGEKVFLECVQDMDHENMFWYRQDPGLGLRLIYFSYDVKMKEKGDIPEGYSVSREKKERFSLILESASTNQTSMYLCASRRQGPSYEQYFGPGTRLTVT.